The 31 T cell receptor beta chains listed next were all sequenced from one sample in a study of blood T cell repertoires in COVID-19. Sequenced by immunoSEQ multiplex PCR; TCRdb stores in-frame clones only, minus some. The sample carries 310,000 or so clones, about 93% recorded once. The material sequenced was PBMCs or T cells enriched from blood (not recorded which). The receptors here all came from a woman in her thirties who had recovered from COVID-19.

The chain combines TRBV28 with TRBJ1-2; TRBD1 matches at 7 bases. V was clipped by 4 bases and J by 8 bases; unmatched bases: 7. The CDR3 sequence is 13 residues long. Germline CDR1 MDHEN, CDR2 SYDVKM. CDR3 DNA sequence: TGTGCCAGCAGTTCACCAACAGGGGACGGCTACACCTTC. Protein sequence: CASSSPTGDGYTF.

In DNA form, the CDR3 reads TGTGCCAGCTCGACAGGAGAATACGAGCAGTACTTC. Its protein product is CASSTGEYEQYF. The chain carries TRBV18 and TRBJ2-7; tentatively, D is TRBD1 (6 bases). The germline V and J ends were trimmed by 6 bases and 4 bases, with 10 bases remaining between them. The CDR3 has 12 amino acids. The germline V gene has CDR1 KGHSH and CDR2 LQKENI.

This chain joins TRBV3-1 (or the pseudogene TRBV3-2) and TRBJ2-7; D is possibly TRBD2 (6 bases). Germline lookup yields CDR1 LGHDT and CDR2 YNNKEL (reference sequence). The CDR3 runs to 19 residues. V lost 3 bases to trimming and J lost 4 bases, with 28 bases between them. CDR3 region: CASSQAGPQSGGDWYEQYF. CDR3 in DNA: TGTGCCAGCAGCCAGGCCGGGCCGCAGTCCGGGGGAGATTGGTACGAGCAGTACTTC.

The chain uses TRBV6-5 and TRBJ1-2; D gene uncertain. CDR3 length equals 15 residues. Looked up from germline, CDR1 is MNHEY and CDR2 is SVGAGI. The germline V and J ends were trimmed by 7 bases and 4 bases, with 19 bases remaining between them. The CDR3 reads CASIELSMSLYGYTF. As DNA, the CDR3 is TGTGCCAGCATCGAATTGAGTATGTCACTCTATGGCTACACCTTC.

The CDR3 coding sequence is TGCGCCAGCAGCTGGCAGGGGGGAGACACCGGGGAGCTGTTTTTT. It yields the protein CASSWQGGDTGELFF. This sequence joins TRBV5-1 and TRBJ2-2; a weak D match, TRBD1 (7 bases). V gave up 3 bases and J gave up 3 bases, with 12 bases separating them. In germline, CDR1 is SGHRS, CDR2 YFSETQ. The CDR3 consists of 15 residues.

The CDR3 region has the DNA TGTGCCAGCAGCCTCACAGGGCCTACTAATGAAAAACTGTTTTTT. Its translation is CASSLTGPTNEKLFF. The chain carries TRBV7-2 and TRBJ1-4, with a weak D call TRBD1 (6 bases). Trimming cost V 5 bases and J 2 bases, with 12 bases left between them. The germline V gene encodes CDR1 SGHTA and CDR2 FQGNSA. CDR3 length: 15 residues.

The chain couples TRBV3-1 (or the pseudogene TRBV3-2) to TRBJ2-7, with TRBD2 as a possible D gene (6 bases). Trimming removed 4 bases from V and 6 bases from J, with 10 bases in between. Looked up from germline, CDR1 is LGHDT and CDR2 is YNNKEL (reference sequence). The length of the CDR3 is 12 residues. The CDR3 DNA reads TGTGCCAGCAGCCTGCCCGGGGGCGAGCAGTACTTC. It yields the protein CASSLPGGEQYF.

The CDR3 spells CAMSPPQRQPQHF. CDR3 nucleotides: TGTGCCATGAGTCCCCCCCAGAGGCAGCCCCAGCATTTT. The V call is TRBV28, the J call TRBJ1-5, with D unresolved. Trimming took off 10 bases at V and 7 bases at J, with 17 bases between the two ends. CDR1 and CDR2 from the germline V gene are MDHEN and SYDVKM. The CDR3 runs to 13 residues.

The chain couples TRBV2 to TRBJ2-7; 7 nucleotides agree with TRBD1. Trimming cost V 9 bases and J 2 bases; bases outside gene matches: 13. Per germline, CDR1 SNHLY and CDR2 FYNNEI. The CDR3 is 15 residues long. The CDR3 DNA reads as TGTGCCAGTATTCGACAGGGAACTATCCCCTACGAGCAGTACTTC. This encodes CASIRQGTIPYEQYF.

The gene calls are TRBV19 and TRBJ2-1, with 14 bases that match TRBD2. The germline gives CDR1 LNHDA, CDR2 SQIVND (reference sequence). Unmatched junction bases numbered 18, after V lost 10 bases and J lost 7 bases. The CDR3 is 18 amino acids. The CDR3 sequence is CATSLTSGRVSWLNEQFF. The CDR3 DNA reads as TGTGCCACCAGCCTGACTAGCGGGAGGGTCTCTTGGTTGAATGAGCAGTTCTTC.

The V and J genes are TRBV5-1 and TRBJ2-1; 7 bases map to TRBD1. Germline lookup yields CDR1 SGHRS and CDR2 YFSETQ. This CDR3 is 13 amino acids long. Trimming took 7 bases from V and 5 from J; bases not matched to a gene: 6. CDR3: CASGTEFNNEQFF. CDR3 bases: TGCGCCAGCGGGACAGAATTCAACAATGAGCAGTTCTTC.

The chain is built from TRBV6-5 and TRBJ2-7, with 11 nucleotides matching TRBD2. Germline V gene lookup returns CDR1 MNHEY and CDR2 SVGAGI. The CDR3 spans 15 residues. V lost 8 bases and J lost 4; bases outside the gene matches: 10. CDR3 bases: TGTGCCAGCTTCGGGCTAGCGGGAGGTGTGTACGAGCAGTACTTC. It encodes CASFGLAGGVYEQYF.

CDR3 in DNA: TGTGCCAGTTCAGGGACAGGGGAATGGAGCACTGAAGCTTTCTTT. Translated: CASSGTGEWSTEAFF. The chain joins TRBV19 to TRBJ1-1, with 10 bases fitting TRBD1. The CDR3 totals 15 residues. CDR1 LNHDA and CDR2 SQIVND come from the germline V gene (reference sequence). Germline trimming cut 8 bases from V and 4 bases from J; bases unmatched to any gene: 10.

The V gene is TRBV19, the J gene TRBJ2-3; perhaps TRBD2 as D (6 bases). The V end was cut by 2 bases, the J end by 2 bases, with 14 bases between. The CDR3 runs 16 residues. Germline lookup yields CDR1 LNHDA and CDR2 SQIVND (reference sequence). CDR3 loop: CASSINTGVATDTQYF. CDR3 coding DNA: TGTGCCAGTAGTATAAATACGGGAGTTGCCACAGATACGCAGTATTTT.

This chain joins TRBV28 and TRBJ1-1; maybe TRBD1 (6 bases). Germline values: CDR1 MDHEN, CDR2 SYDVKM. V gave up 7 bases and J gave up 4 bases, with 19 bases separating them. There are 15 residues in the CDR3. This chain's CDR3 is CASTPTYRVGTEAFF. The CDR3, as DNA: TGTGCCAGCACTCCAACCTACAGGGTGGGCACTGAAGCTTTCTTT.

The V and J genes are TRBV6-5 and TRBJ2-5; TRBD1 aligns across 7 bases. Germline CDR1 reads MNHEY; CDR2 reads SVGAGI. After removal of 6 bases from V and 4 bases from J, the junction contained 8 bases not matched to a gene. The CDR3 contains 14 residues. The CDR3 loop is CASSSGQTLETQYF. CDR3 coding DNA: TGTGCCAGCAGCTCGGGACAGACTCTAGAGACCCAGTACTTC.

The V and J genes are TRBV5-4 and TRBJ2-3; D possibly corresponds to TRBD1 (6 bases). V lost 7 bases to trimming and J lost 1 base, with 19 bases between them. CDR1 and CDR2 (germline): SGHNT, YYREEE (reference sequence). CDR3 length equals 16 residues. CDR3 in amino acids: CASGTGPYSGTDTQYF. The CDR3 DNA sequence: TGTGCCAGCGGAACAGGGCCTTATTCAGGCACAGATACGCAGTATTTT.

The J gene is TRBJ2-6, the V gene TRBV11-3; D unclear. The germline CDR1 and CDR2 sequences are SGHNT and YENEEA. This CDR3 comprises 13 residues. Deletions cut 6 bases from V and 1 base from J, with 4 bases between. The CDR3 bases are TGTGCCAGCAGTCCGTCTGGGGCCAACGTCCTGACTTTC. It codes for CASSPSGANVLTF.

This chain connects TRBV9 to TRBJ2-7; 11 nucleotides align to TRBD1. CDR1 and CDR2 (germline): SGDLS, YYNGEE. Trimming at V came to 2 bases and at J to 3 bases, leaving 4 bases not matched to a gene. The CDR3 spans 15 residues. CDR3 nucleotides: TGTGCCAGCAGCGTGGGACAGGGGGGAAACTACGAGCAGTACTTC. It codes for CASSVGQGGNYEQYF. Together with reference TRBV9 and TRBJ2-7, the CDR3 gives the full variable domain: DSGVTQTPKHLITATGQRVTLRCSPRSGDLSVYWYQQSLDQGLQFLIQYYNGEERAKGNILERFSAQQFPDLHSELNLSSLELGDSALYFCASSVGQGGNYEQYFGPGTRLTVT.

This chain joins TRBV9 and TRBJ2-4; 8 bases align to TRBD2. Germline V lookup: CDR1 SGDLS, CDR2 YYNGEE. The ends lost 0 bases at V and 7 bases at J; junction bases unmatched: 9. CDR3 length: 16 amino acids. CDR3 loop: CASSVGSAGVINIQYF. The CDR3, as DNA: TGTGCCAGCAGCGTAGGGTCAGCGGGAGTGATTAACATTCAGTACTTC. Full variable domain (outside the CDR3, taken from reference TRBV9 and TRBJ2-4): DSGVTQTPKHLITATGQRVTLRCSPRSGDLSVYWYQQSLDQGLQFLIQYYNGEERAKGNILERFSAQQFPDLHSELNLSSLELGDSALYFCASSVGSAGVINIQYFGAGTRLSVL.

The DNA of the CDR3 is TGCGCCAGCAGCCAAGATCTCACTGAAGCTTTCTTT. It yields the protein CASSQDLTEAFF. V and J are TRBV4-1 and TRBJ1-1; D is uncertain. V lost 0 bases and J lost 4, with 3 bases in between. The CDR3 runs to 12 residues. CDR1 is MGHRA and CDR2 is YSYEKL in the germline V gene.

This chain uses TRBV5-4 with TRBJ1-2; D perhaps matches TRBD1 (6 bases). In germline, CDR1 is SGHNT, CDR2 YYREEE (reference sequence). CDR3 length: 15 amino acids. Trimming removed 4 bases at V and 4 bases at J, with 17 bases between. Here the CDR3 reads CASSPRWGQIYGYTF. DNA for the CDR3: TGTGCCAGCAGCCCCCGGTGGGGGCAGATCTATGGCTACACCTTC. Variable domain in full (rest from reference TRBV5-4 and TRBJ1-2): ETGVTQSPTHLIKTRGQQVTLRCSSQSGHNTVSWYQQALGQGPQFIFQYYREEENGRGNFPPRFSGLQFPNYSSELNVNALELDDSALYLCASSPRWGQIYGYTFGSGTRLTVV.

This clone was recorded only once. The chain carries TRBV12-5 and TRBJ1-5; 9 nucleotides agree with TRBD1. V gave up 5 bases and J gave up 4 bases; unmatched junction bases: 9. This CDR3 is 16 amino acids long. Germline V CDR1 and CDR2: LGHNT, FRNRAP. CDR3 region: CASGNPGQGRNQPQHF. CDR3 in DNA: TGTGCTAGTGGTAACCCGGGACAGGGAAGAAATCAGCCCCAGCATTTT.

V and J are TRBV7-2 and TRBJ2-4; 8 bases align to TRBD1. The germline V gene has CDR1 SGHTA and CDR2 FQGNSA. The V and J ends lost 2 bases and 3 bases, in that order; junction bases with no gene match: 15. The CDR3 length is 19 residues. The CDR3 sequence is CASSLIGQGQTSFKNIQYF. CDR3 coding DNA: TGTGCCAGCAGCTTAATAGGACAGGGACAAACGAGTTTCAAAAACATTCAGTACTTC.

The chain employs TRBV28 and TRBJ1-5; TRBD1 agrees at 11 bases. Trimming took 8 bases from V and 9 from J; bases not matched to a gene: 6. The CDR3 contains 13 residues. The germline CDR1 and CDR2 sequences are MDHEN and SYDVKM. CDR3 in amino acids: CASVGDRGMPQHF. The CDR3 DNA sequence: TGTGCCAGCGTTGGGGACAGGGGGATGCCCCAGCATTTT.

The rearrangement joins TRBV9 to TRBJ2-2; 9 nucleotides align to TRBD1. From germline, CDR1 is SGDLS and CDR2 YYNGEE. The junction had 9 bases not matched to a gene; V was cut back by 2 bases and J by 1 base. This CDR3 comprises 18 residues. Here the CDR3 DNA reads TGTGCCAGCAGCGTGGGGACAGGGCAAACCCGGAACACCGGGGAGCTGTTTTTT. This gives the protein CASSVGTGQTRNTGELFF.

This clone appeared a single time. V usage is TRBV7-9 and J usage is TRBJ1-2; D remains ambiguous. Trimming removed 6 bases at V and 0 bases at J, with 11 bases between. CDR1 and CDR2 (germline): SEHNR, FQNEAQ (reference sequence). The CDR3 is 14 amino acids. The CDR3, as DNA: TGTGCCAGCAGTCAGCAGGCAACTAACTATGGCTACACCTTC. Translation: CASSQQATNYGYTF. The full variable domain, with the rest looked up from reference TRBV7-9 and TRBJ1-2, is DTGVSQNPRHKITKRGQNVTFRCDPISEHNRLYWYRQTLGQGPEFLTYFQNEAQLEKSRLLSDRFSAERPKGSFSTLEIQRTEQGDSAMYLCASSQQATNYGYTFGSGTRLTVV.

This chain connects TRBV27 to TRBJ2-3; D call uncertain. Germline V CDR1 and CDR2: MNHEY, SMNVEV (reference sequence). V was cut by 5 bases and J by 2 bases, with 17 bases left in between. This CDR3 is 16 amino acids long. CDR3: CASSPWASAPTDTQYF. The CDR3 DNA reads as TGTGCCAGCAGTCCTTGGGCCTCAGCCCCCACAGATACGCAGTATTTT.

About this clone: This sample also contains other DNA sequences that code for the same CDR3. This chain joins TRBV30 and TRBJ1-3, with D uncertain. V dropped 1 base and J dropped 1 base, with 5 bases sitting between them. CDR1 is GTSNPN, CDR2 SVGIG, per germline (reference sequence). CDR3 length: 13 amino acids. CDR3 loop: CAWSAGSGNTIYF. CDR3 bases: TGTGCCTGGAGTGCCGGGTCTGGAAACACCATATATTTT.

This clone was recorded only once. The chain combines TRBV7-2 with TRBJ2-5; TRBD1 is a possible D gene (5 bases). CDR1 is SGHTA, CDR2 FQGNSA, per germline. CDR3 length: 17 amino acids. Trimming removed 5 bases from V and 4 bases from J, with 23 bases in between. CDR3 sequence: CASSRKTVEPRAETQYF. In DNA, the CDR3 is TGTGCCAGCAGCCGGAAGACAGTCGAGCCGAGAGCAGAGACCCAGTACTTC.

The chain combines TRBV9 with TRBJ1-2; D is unresolved. Germline V gene lookup returns CDR1 SGDLS and CDR2 YYNGEE. This CDR3 has 15 amino acids. Trimming shortened V by 5 bases and J by 6 bases, and 20 bases separated the two germline ends. DNA of the CDR3: TGTGCCAGCAGGGCATACACCGGAGGATTGGATGGCTACACCTTC. Its protein product is CASRAYTGGLDGYTF.